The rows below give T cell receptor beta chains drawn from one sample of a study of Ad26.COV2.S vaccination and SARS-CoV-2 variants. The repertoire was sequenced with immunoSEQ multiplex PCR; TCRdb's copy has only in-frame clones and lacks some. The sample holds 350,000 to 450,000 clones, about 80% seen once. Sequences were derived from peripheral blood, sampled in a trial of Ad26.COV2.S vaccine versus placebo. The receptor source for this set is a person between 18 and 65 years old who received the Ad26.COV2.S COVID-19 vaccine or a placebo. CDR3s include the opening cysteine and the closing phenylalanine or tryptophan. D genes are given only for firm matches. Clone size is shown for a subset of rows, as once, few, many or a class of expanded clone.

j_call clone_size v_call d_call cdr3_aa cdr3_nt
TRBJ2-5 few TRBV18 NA CASSLGTSPETQYF TGTGCCAGCTCGCTCGGGACGAGCCCAGAGACCCAGTACTTC
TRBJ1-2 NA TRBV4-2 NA CASSQDAVPGGYTF TGTGCCAGCAGCCAAGATGCGGTTCCTGGTGGCTACACCTTC
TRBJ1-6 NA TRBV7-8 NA CASRFERTYNSPLHF TGTGCCAGCAGGTTTGAACGGACCTATAATTCACCCCTCCACTTT
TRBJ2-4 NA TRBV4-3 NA CASSQEIGVKNIQYF TGCGCCAGCAGCCAAGAGATAGGGGTCAAAAACATTCAGTACTTC
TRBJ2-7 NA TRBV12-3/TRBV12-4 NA CASSSSYEQYF TGTGCCAGCAGTTCTTCCTACGAGCAGTACTTC
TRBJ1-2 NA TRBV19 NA CASSIGGSGGYTF TGTGCCAGTAGTATAGGGGGGAGTGGCGGCTACACCTTC
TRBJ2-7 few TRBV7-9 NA CASSLGGRGYEQYF TGTGCCAGCAGCTTAGGGGGACGGGGCTACGAGCAGTACTTC
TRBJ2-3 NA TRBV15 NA CAISAVDSTDTQYF TGTGCCATCTCGGCCGTCGATAGCACAGATACGCAGTATTTT
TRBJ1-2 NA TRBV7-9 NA CASSLSGYNYGYTF TGTGCCAGCAGCTTATCTGGCTACAACTATGGCTACACCTTC
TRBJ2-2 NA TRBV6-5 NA CASRFNTGELFF TGTGCCAGCCGTTTCAACACCGGGGAGCTGTTTTTT
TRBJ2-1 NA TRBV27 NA CASRFVGEGNEQFF TGTGCCAGCAGATTCGTCGGGGAAGGCAATGAGCAGTTCTTC
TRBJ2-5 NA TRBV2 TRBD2 CASRRTSPETQYF TGTGCCAGCAGACGGACTAGTCCAGAGACCCAGTACTTC
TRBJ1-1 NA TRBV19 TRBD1 CASRAGGWTEAFF TGTGCCAGTAGGGCAGGGGGATGGACTGAAGCTTTCTTT
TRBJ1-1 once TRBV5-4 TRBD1 CASTYRGNTEAFF TGTGCCAGCACCTACAGGGGGAACACTGAAGCTTTCTTT
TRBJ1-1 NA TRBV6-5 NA CASRIERGYEAFF TGTGCCAGCAGGATTGAAAGGGGGTATGAAGCTTTCTTT
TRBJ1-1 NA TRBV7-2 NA CASSLLNSMNTEAFF TGTGCCAGCAGCTTACTCAACAGCATGAACACTGAAGCTTTCTTT
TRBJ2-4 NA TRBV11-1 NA CASPKIRVAKNIQYF TGTGCCAGCCCTAAAATTAGGGTGGCCAAAAACATTCAGTACTTC
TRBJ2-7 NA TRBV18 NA CASSPSQEQYF TGTGCCAGCTCACCGTCACAAGAGCAGTACTTC
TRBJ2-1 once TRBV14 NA CASSQDGWRAYNEQFF TGTGCCAGCAGCCAAGATGGGTGGAGAGCCTACAATGAGCAGTTCTTC
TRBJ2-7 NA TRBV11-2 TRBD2 CASSLSRLARYEQYF TGTGCCAGCAGCCTTAGCCGACTAGCCCGCTACGAGCAGTACTTC
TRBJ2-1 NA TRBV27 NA CASRGGYNEQFF TGTGCCAGCAGGGGTGGGTACAATGAGCAGTTCTTC
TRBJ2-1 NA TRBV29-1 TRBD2 CSVLSGRVHEQFF TGCAGCGTTCTCAGCGGGAGAGTCCATGAGCAGTTCTTC
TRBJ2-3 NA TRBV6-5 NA CASSYSNRVADTQYF TGTGCCAGCAGTTACTCGAACAGGGTTGCAGATACGCAGTATTTT
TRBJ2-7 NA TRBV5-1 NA CASSLGAGTSYEQYF TGCGCCAGCAGCTTGGGTGCGGGGACTTCCTACGAGCAGTACTTC
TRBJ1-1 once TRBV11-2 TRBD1 CASSSPRDRGPLHTEAFF TGTGCCAGCAGCTCACCCCGGGACAGGGGGCCGCTTCACACTGAAGCTTTCTTT
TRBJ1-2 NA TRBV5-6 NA CASSPRIPYGYTF TGTGCCAGCAGCCCGCGCATCCCCTATGGCTACACCTTC
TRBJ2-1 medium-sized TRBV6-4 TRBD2 CASSEGLAGGEQFF TGTGCCAGCAGTGAAGGACTAGCGGGAGGTGAGCAGTTCTTC
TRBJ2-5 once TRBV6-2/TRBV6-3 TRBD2 CASSQGTSGVLQTQYF TGTGCCAGCAGCCAAGGGACTAGCGGGGTTCTACAGACCCAGTACTTC
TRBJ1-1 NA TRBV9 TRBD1 CASSVGNRGKEAFF TGTGCCAGCAGCGTAGGGAACAGGGGAAAGGAAGCTTTCTTT
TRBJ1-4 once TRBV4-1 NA CASSHNRVNEKLFF TGCGCCAGCAGCCATAACAGGGTAAATGAAAAACTGTTTTTT
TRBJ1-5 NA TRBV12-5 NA CASVKQGFQPQHF TGTGCTAGTGTTAAACAGGGATTTCAGCCCCAGCATTTT
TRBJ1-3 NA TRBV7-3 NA CASSLYSGPGNTIYF TGTGCCAGCAGCTTATATTCAGGGCCTGGAAACACCATATATTTT
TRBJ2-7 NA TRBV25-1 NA CASTEQDFGYEQYF TGTGCCAGCACTGAACAAGATTTCGGGTACGAGCAGTACTTC
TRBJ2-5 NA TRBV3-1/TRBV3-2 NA CASSQDASMETQYF TGTGCCAGCAGCCAAGACGCCAGCATGGAGACCCAGTACTTC
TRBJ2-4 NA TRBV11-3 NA CASSLATGLLNIQYF TGTGCCAGCAGCTTAGCGACAGGCCTGTTGAACATTCAGTACTTC
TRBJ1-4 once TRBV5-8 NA CASSFRGANEKLFF TGTGCCAGCAGCTTCCGGGGAGCTAATGAAAAACTGTTTTTT
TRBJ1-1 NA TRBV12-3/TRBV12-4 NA CASSLLKGTEAFF TGTGCCAGCAGTTTACTAAAGGGGACTGAAGCTTTCTTT
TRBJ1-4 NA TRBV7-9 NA CAQGGEKLFF TGTGCCCAGGGAGGTGAAAAACTGTTTTTT
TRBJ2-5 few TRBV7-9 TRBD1 CASSPGTGEKETQYF TGTGCCAGCAGCCCCGGGACAGGGGAGAAAGAGACCCAGTACTTC
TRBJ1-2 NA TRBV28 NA CASSLGVAGLSF TGTGCCAGCAGTTTGGGGGTGGCAGGGTTGAGCTTC
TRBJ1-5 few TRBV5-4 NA CASSPGPSNQPQHF TGTGCCAGCAGCCCGGGACCGAGCAATCAGCCCCAGCATTTT
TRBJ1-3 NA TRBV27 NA CASSRGSSGNTIYF TGTGCCAGCAGTAGAGGATCATCCGGAAACACCATATATTTT
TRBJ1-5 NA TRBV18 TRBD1 CASSKTGTGSNQPQHF TGTGCCAGCTCAAAGACAGGGACGGGGAGCAATCAGCCCCAGCATTTT
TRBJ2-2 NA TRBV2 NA CASSSNGGSTGELFF TGTGCCAGCAGTTCAAACGGAGGGTCCACCGGGGAGCTGTTTTTT
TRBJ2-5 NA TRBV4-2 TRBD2 CASSEKVSGRLQETQYF TGTGCCAGCAGCGAAAAAGTCAGCGGGAGGCTTCAAGAGACCCAGTACTTC
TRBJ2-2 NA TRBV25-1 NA CASSTKGLTGELFF TGTGCCAGCAGTACAAAGGGACTCACCGGGGAGCTGTTTTTT
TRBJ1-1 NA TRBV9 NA CASSKYLPGEAFF TGTGCCAGCAGCAAATACCTTCCCGGTGAAGCTTTCTTT
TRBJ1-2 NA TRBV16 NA CASSQSVTPVYGYTF TGTGCCAGCAGCCAATCCGTGACCCCGGTCTATGGCTACACCTTC
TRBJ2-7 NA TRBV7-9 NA CASSREGGVYEQYF TGTGCCAGCAGCCGTGAAGGGGGAGTCTACGAGCAGTACTTC
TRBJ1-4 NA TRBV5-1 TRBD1 CASSHGTGAEKLFF TGCGCCAGCAGCCACGGGACAGGGGCTGAAAAACTGTTTTTT
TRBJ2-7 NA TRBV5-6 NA CASSVGTGAMF NA
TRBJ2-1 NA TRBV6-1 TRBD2 CASSEAGGRSEQFF TGTGCCAGCAGTGAAGCGGGAGGGCGGAGTGAGCAGTTCTTC
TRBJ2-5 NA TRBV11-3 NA CASSLYAGETQYF TGTGCCAGCAGCTTGTACGCGGGGGAGACCCAGTACTTC
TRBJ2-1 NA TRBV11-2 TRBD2 CASSLDTGGSYNEQFF TGTGCCAGCAGCTTAGACACGGGGGGGTCCTACAATGAGCAGTTCTTC